This is a list of T cell receptor beta chains from one sample in a study of T cell responses to AZD1222 COVID-19 vaccine. Here immunoSEQ multiplex PCR was the method, and the copy in TCRdb shows in-frame clones only, minus some. The sample yields 150,000 to 200,000 clones, 85% to 95% seen once. The sequenced sample was peripheral blood, obtained on day 0 of AZD1222 vaccination. The receptors here all came from an adult in good health. The CDR3 runs from the conserved cysteine through the conserved F or W. D genes are given only for firm matches. Clone sizes are given selectively: once, few, many, or a class where the clone is expanded.

v_gene: TRBV7-2; abundance: .; d_gene: .; j_gene: TRBJ1-2; CDR3nt: TGTGCCAGCAGCTTATGGCAGCGAGGGTTCTATGGCTACACCTTC; CDR3aa: CASSLWQRGFYGYTF
v_gene: TRBV5-5; abundance: .; d_gene: .; j_gene: TRBJ2-7; CDR3nt: TGTGCCAGCAGCCTACCCGCCGACTCGTTCTACGAGCAGTACTTC; CDR3aa: CASSLPADSFYEQYF
v_gene: TRBV3-1/TRBV3-2; abundance: .; d_gene: .; j_gene: TRBJ1-3; CDR3nt: TGTGCCAGCAGCCAAGTCAGGGGTAACACCATATATTTT; CDR3aa: CASSQVRGNTIYF
v_gene: TRBV4-1; abundance: .; d_gene: .; j_gene: TRBJ1-2; CDR3nt: TGCGCCAGCAGCCAAGATCCACAATACGGCTACACCTTC; CDR3aa: CASSQDPQYGYTF
v_gene: TRBV3-1/TRBV3-2; abundance: .; d_gene: .; j_gene: TRBJ1-2; CDR3nt: TGTGCCAGCAGCCCTCCGATGGACAGTTATGGCTACACCTTC; CDR3aa: CASSPPMDSYGYTF
v_gene: TRBV18; abundance: few; d_gene: TRBD2; j_gene: TRBJ2-7; CDR3nt: TGTGCCAGCTCGCCAACTAGCGGGGGAGGATACGAGCAGTACTTC; CDR3aa: CASSPTSGGGYEQYF
v_gene: TRBV29-1; abundance: .; d_gene: TRBD1; j_gene: TRBJ2-7; CDR3nt: TGCAGCGCCTGGACGGGGACAGGGGTTTCCTACGAGCAGTACTTC; CDR3aa: CSAWTGTGVSYEQYF
v_gene: TRBV30; abundance: .; d_gene: .; j_gene: TRBJ1-2; CDR3nt: TGTGCCTGGAGTTCAGGCGGATTCTATGGCTACACCTTC; CDR3aa: CAWSSGGFYGYTF
v_gene: TRBV27; abundance: .; d_gene: .; j_gene: TRBJ1-2; CDR3nt: TGTGCCAGCAGTTTAAAAAGGGGAGGGGAGGGTGGCTACACCTTC; CDR3aa: CASSLKRGGEGGYTF
v_gene: TRBV5-1; abundance: .; d_gene: .; j_gene: TRBJ1-3; CDR3nt: TGCGCCAGCAGCTTGGAGGGGGTCGGCTTTGGAAACACCATATATTTT; CDR3aa: CASSLEGVGFGNTIYF
v_gene: TRBV11-2; abundance: once; d_gene: .; j_gene: TRBJ1-1; CDR3nt: TGTGCCAGCAGCTTAGCAGGCAGGGGTACTGAAGCTTTCTTT; CDR3aa: CASSLAGRGTEAFF
v_gene: TRBV2; abundance: .; d_gene: TRBD1; j_gene: TRBJ1-4; CDR3nt: TGTGCCAGCTACTGGCAGGGGGCCAGTCCTAATGAAAAACTGTTTTTT; CDR3aa: CASYWQGASPNEKLFF
v_gene: TRBV4-1; abundance: .; d_gene: TRBD1; j_gene: TRBJ2-7; CDR3nt: TGCGCCAGCAGCCAAGATCAGACAGGGCCCTCCTACGAGCAGTACTTC; CDR3aa: CASSQDQTGPSYEQYF
v_gene: TRBV4-1; abundance: .; d_gene: .; j_gene: TRBJ2-5; CDR3nt: TGCGCCAGCAGCCAAGATCGGGGCCGGGACGCCACCCGGCGCCAAGAGACCCAGTACTTC; CDR3aa: CASSQDRGRDATRRQETQYF
v_gene: TRBV7-8; abundance: .; d_gene: TRBD1; j_gene: TRBJ2-6; CDR3nt: TGTGCCAGCAGTCCCCTTGGACAGGGCTGGGCCAACGTCCTGACTTTC; CDR3aa: CASSPLGQGWANVLTF
v_gene: TRBV6-5; abundance: .; d_gene: .; j_gene: TRBJ2-3; CDR3nt: TGTGCCAGCAGTTACTTACCGAGAGATACGCAGTATTTT; CDR3aa: CASSYLPRDTQYF
v_gene: TRBV30; abundance: once; d_gene: .; j_gene: TRBJ1-2; CDR3nt: TGTGCCTGGAGTGTAGCATGGGGGCCGGTTGGCTACACCTTC; CDR3aa: CAWSVAWGPVGYTF
v_gene: TRBV7-9; abundance: .; d_gene: .; j_gene: TRBJ2-2; CDR3nt: TGTGCCAGCAGCTCGACTCGGACGACTACCATCTTCACCGGGGAGCTGTTTTTT; CDR3aa: CASSSTRTTTIFTGELFF
v_gene: TRBV29-1; abundance: .; d_gene: .; j_gene: TRBJ2-7; CDR3nt: TGCAGCGTGGGAACAGGGAACGAGCAGTACTTC; CDR3aa: CSVGTGNEQYF
v_gene: TRBV4-3; abundance: .; d_gene: .; j_gene: TRBJ2-1; CDR3nt: TGCGCCAGCAGCCAAGACGGGAGCGACCTCTCCTACAATGAGCAGTTCTTC; CDR3aa: CASSQDGSDLSYNEQFF
v_gene: TRBV5-5; abundance: .; d_gene: TRBD1; j_gene: TRBJ2-2; CDR3nt: TGTGCCAGCGGAACAGGGGGCTCTACCGGGGAGCTGTTTTTT; CDR3aa: CASGTGGSTGELFF
v_gene: TRBV11-2; abundance: .; d_gene: TRBD2; j_gene: TRBJ2-7; CDR3nt: TGTGCCAGCAGCGTGACTAGCGGGCCGGCCTACGAGCAGTACTTC; CDR3aa: CASSVTSGPAYEQYF
v_gene: TRBV30; abundance: few; d_gene: .; j_gene: TRBJ1-3; CDR3nt: TGTGCCTGGAATACGGACAGCGCAGTCAGAAACACCATATATTTT; CDR3aa: CAWNTDSAVRNTIYF
v_gene: TRBV7-9; abundance: .; d_gene: TRBD1; j_gene: TRBJ2-7; CDR3nt: TGTGCCAGCAGCTACGGGACAGGGAGTCACGAGCAGTACTTC; CDR3aa: CASSYGTGSHEQYF
v_gene: TRBV7-9; abundance: .; d_gene: .; j_gene: TRBJ2-4; CDR3nt: TGTGCCAGCAGCTTAGCAACGGGCTCTAAGAACATTCAGTACTTC; CDR3aa: CASSLATGSKNIQYF
v_gene: TRBV27; abundance: .; d_gene: TRBD1; j_gene: TRBJ1-6; CDR3nt: TGTGCCAGCAGTTTATGGACAGGGAGCTCCTATAATTCACCCCTCCACTTT; CDR3aa: CASSLWTGSSYNSPLHF
v_gene: TRBV18; abundance: .; d_gene: .; j_gene: TRBJ2-7; CDR3nt: TGTGCCAGCTCCCTACTAGCAAGGTCCTACGAGCAGTACTTC; CDR3aa: CASSLLARSYEQYF
v_gene: TRBV29-1; abundance: .; d_gene: .; j_gene: TRBJ1-1; CDR3nt: TGCAGCGTTGACGGGGTTCGCGGCACTGAAGCTTTCTTT; CDR3aa: CSVDGVRGTEAFF
v_gene: TRBV19; abundance: .; d_gene: TRBD1; j_gene: TRBJ1-1; CDR3nt: TGTGCCAGTAGTATGGAGGGACAGGTCCGAGCTTTCTTT; CDR3aa: CASSMEGQVRAFF
v_gene: TRBV19; abundance: .; d_gene: .; j_gene: TRBJ1-4; CDR3nt: TGTGCCAGTAGTATAGGGCCAAGGGGAAATGAAAAACTGTTTTTT; CDR3aa: CASSIGPRGNEKLFF
v_gene: TRBV19; abundance: .; d_gene: .; j_gene: TRBJ1-5; CDR3nt: TGTGCCAGCCAAGACAGGTGGTATCAGCCCCAGCATTTT; CDR3aa: CASQDRWYQPQHF
v_gene: TRBV28; abundance: .; d_gene: TRBD1; j_gene: TRBJ1-4; CDR3nt: TGTGCCAGCAGTTATGGGACAGCCGCAACTAATGAAAAACTGTTTTTT; CDR3aa: CASSYGTAATNEKLFF
v_gene: TRBV6-5; abundance: .; d_gene: TRBD1; j_gene: TRBJ2-5; CDR3nt: TGTGCCAGCAGTTACGGGACAGGGGGCCAAGAGACCCAGTACTTC; CDR3aa: CASSYGTGGQETQYF
v_gene: TRBV12-3/TRBV12-4; abundance: .; d_gene: .; j_gene: TRBJ1-5; CDR3nt: TGTGCCAGCAGTTTGGGAAACAATCAGCCCCAGCATTTT; CDR3aa: CASSLGNNQPQHF
v_gene: TRBV6-2/TRBV6-3; abundance: .; d_gene: .; j_gene: TRBJ2-7; CDR3nt: TGTGCCAGCAGTTTCGGCGGGGCCTACGAGCAGTACTTC; CDR3aa: CASSFGGAYEQYF
v_gene: TRBV30; abundance: .; d_gene: .; j_gene: TRBJ1-5; CDR3nt: TGTGCCTGGAGTCGAGGGCAGCATAGCAATCAGCCCCAGCATTTT; CDR3aa: CAWSRGQHSNQPQHF
v_gene: TRBV7-2; abundance: .; d_gene: .; j_gene: TRBJ2-2; CDR3nt: TGTGCCAGCAGCTTAGCAGCAGGAAACGGGGAGCTGTTTTTT; CDR3aa: CASSLAAGNGELFF
v_gene: TRBV28; abundance: .; d_gene: .; j_gene: TRBJ2-5; CDR3nt: TGTGCCAGCTCATTTCCCCGGGGGTTGAGGGAGACCCAGTACTTC; CDR3aa: CASSFPRGLRETQYF